This T cell receptor (beta chain) was captured in a study of identifying expanded T cells in peripheral blood (dated by TCRdb to about 2019). For context, the study as a whole: Four technical replicates, made by sequencing separate aliquots from the same pool of genomic DNA, were compared pairwise. General conclusions and limits of the study: Across all healthy-donor time intervals, the beta-binomial model significantly lowered both the number of clones called differentially abundant and the false-positive rate. About 1.3 differentially abundant clones were flagged by the binomial model between technical replicates, whereas about 15 and 18 were flagged over roughly two weeks and four weeks, respectively. Variance in clone template counts between roughly 2-week samples significantly increased with total template count across all healthy donors. The authors expected that biological variance in healthy repertoires might rise further over much longer intervals, such as months to years.

Note on this clone: Its antigen target is currently unknown. Base qualities are missing; no much larger clone stands one base away.

During the collection period, no infections or other immune events were recorded for the healthy donors. Time-dependent variance in a beta-binomial model of T-cell clone differential abundance was calibrated using healthy-donor blood repertoires as a training cohort. There were roughly 10 healthy donors in the training cohort, of whom 3 were female and 7 were male. Donor ages ranged from about 25 to 64 years, with an average of around 43 years. Whole blood, obtained from a commercial supplier, was collected from each healthy donor at three time points spaced about 2 weeks apart. Genomic DNA was extracted from unsorted whole blood for immunosequencing. Germline trimming: 1 base from V, 12 bases from J; junction bases outside gene matches: 14. Taken from the germline V gene, the CDR1 and CDR2 loops are SGHAT and FQNNGV. Measured from the cysteine to the phenylalanine, the CDR3 is 16 residues long. Only the CDR3 portion is preserved as DNA: 48 bases, with reading frame beginning at the first base.

The immunoSEQ Assay, which relies on bias-controlled multiplex PCR amplification of genomic DNA, was used to profile TCRbeta CDR3 regions. As for how the authors treated the data: To quantify the absolute abundance of each unique TCRbeta CDR3 region, the sequences were collapsed and filtered. Differential abundance was assessed using a binomial (Fisher-equivalent) model and a beta-binomial model in which time-dependent variance fitted from healthy donors was added. Clones with fewer than 5 combined templates were removed, and a clone was called differentially abundant if the clone's Benjamini-Hochberg FDR was below 0.01. The form v = (b*log(k)+a)^2 was used to model beta-binomial variance as a function of total template count across the two samples. As stored in TCRdb, this immuneACCESS dataset retains in-frame rearrangements with V and J assigned. A fraction of the clones does not appear; measured against another copy, unresolved V genes explain less than half of the discrepancy, and the remainder lacks a known reason. That table supplies the V and J calls and clone size; D and trimming were determined from the DNA. The table for this sample lists about 80,000 clones; over 80% of them were counted only once. The ten top clones hold roughly a fifth of the sample.

The chain was built from TRBV11-2 and TRBJ2-1, and 8 junctional nucleotides match TRBD2. The sequenced material came from blood. This TCR derives from a person aged 18 to 75 in good health. CDR3 sequence: CASSLASRVAGTTQFF. Here is the DNA: TGTGCCAGCAGCTTAGCCTCCCGAGTAGCGGGGACTACGCAGTTCTTC.